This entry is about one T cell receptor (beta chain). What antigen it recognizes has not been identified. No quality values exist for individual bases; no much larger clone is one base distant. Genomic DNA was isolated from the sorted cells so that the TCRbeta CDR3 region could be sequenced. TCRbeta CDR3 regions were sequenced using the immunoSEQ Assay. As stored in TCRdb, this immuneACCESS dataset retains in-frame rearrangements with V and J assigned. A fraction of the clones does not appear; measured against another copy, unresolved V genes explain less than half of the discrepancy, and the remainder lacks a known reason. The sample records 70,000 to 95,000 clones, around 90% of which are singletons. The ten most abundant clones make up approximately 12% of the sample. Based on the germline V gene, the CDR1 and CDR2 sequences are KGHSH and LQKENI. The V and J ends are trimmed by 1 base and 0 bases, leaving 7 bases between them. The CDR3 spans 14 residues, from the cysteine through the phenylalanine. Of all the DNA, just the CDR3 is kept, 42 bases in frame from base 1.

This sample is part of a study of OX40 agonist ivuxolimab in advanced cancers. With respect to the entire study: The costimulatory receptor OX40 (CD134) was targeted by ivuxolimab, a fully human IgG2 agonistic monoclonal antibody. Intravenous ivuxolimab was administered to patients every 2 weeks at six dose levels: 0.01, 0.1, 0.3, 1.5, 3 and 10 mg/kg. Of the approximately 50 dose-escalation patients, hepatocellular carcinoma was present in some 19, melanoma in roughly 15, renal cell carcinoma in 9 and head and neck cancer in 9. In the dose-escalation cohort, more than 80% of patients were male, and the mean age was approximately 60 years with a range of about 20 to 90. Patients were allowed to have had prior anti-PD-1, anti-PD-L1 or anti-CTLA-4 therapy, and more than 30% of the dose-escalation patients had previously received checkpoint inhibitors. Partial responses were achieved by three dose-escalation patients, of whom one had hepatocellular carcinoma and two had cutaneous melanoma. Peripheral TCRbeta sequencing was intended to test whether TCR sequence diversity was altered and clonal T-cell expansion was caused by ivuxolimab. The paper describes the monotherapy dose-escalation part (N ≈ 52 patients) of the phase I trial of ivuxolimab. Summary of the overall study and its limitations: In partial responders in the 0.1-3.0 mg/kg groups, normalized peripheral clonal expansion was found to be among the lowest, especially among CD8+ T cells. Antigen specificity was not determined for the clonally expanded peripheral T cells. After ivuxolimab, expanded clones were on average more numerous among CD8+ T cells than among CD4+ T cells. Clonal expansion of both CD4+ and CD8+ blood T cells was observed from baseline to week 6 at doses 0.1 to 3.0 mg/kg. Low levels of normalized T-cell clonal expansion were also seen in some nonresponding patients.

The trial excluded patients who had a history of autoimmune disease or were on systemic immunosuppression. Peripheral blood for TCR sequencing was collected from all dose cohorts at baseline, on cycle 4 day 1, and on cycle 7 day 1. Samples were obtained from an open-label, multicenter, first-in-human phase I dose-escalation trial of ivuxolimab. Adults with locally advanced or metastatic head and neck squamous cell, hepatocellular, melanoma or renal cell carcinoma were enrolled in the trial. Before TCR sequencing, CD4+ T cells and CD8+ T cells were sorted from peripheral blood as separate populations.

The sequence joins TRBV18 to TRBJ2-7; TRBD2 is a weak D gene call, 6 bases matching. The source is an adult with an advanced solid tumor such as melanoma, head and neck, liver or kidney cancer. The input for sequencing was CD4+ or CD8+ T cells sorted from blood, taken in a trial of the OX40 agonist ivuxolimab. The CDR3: CASSPRLGSYEQYF. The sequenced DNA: TGTGCCAGCTCACCACGACTAGGCTCCTACGAGCAGTACTTC.